Given below is one TCR beta chain in context. There is no known antigen for this receptor. Base qualities are not provided; no much larger clone lies one nucleotide away. This sample was taken from a study of technical replicates of blood from four donors (dated by TCRdb to about 2017). The library was produced with the immunoSEQ multiplex PCR assay. TCRdb carries this immuneACCESS record with in-frame sequences only. Its versions omit some clonotypes, under half of them owing to an unresolved V gene in the studies checked, with the rest unexplained. This sample has approximately 81,000 clones in its table, and approximately 75% of those were observed once. The ten largest clones capture around 3.9% of the sample. The CDR3, cysteine through phenylalanine, is 14 amino acids long. The only DNA kept is the CDR3, 42 bases in frame from the first base. CDR1 and CDR2 are read off the germline V gene (reference sequence) as GTSNPN and SVGIG. V is cut back by 5 bases and J by 2 bases, with 8 bases in the junction unmatched.

The sequenced material came from PBMCs. This receptor was obtained from a human donor in good health. Some clones in this sample may be carry-over from other donors' samples. This receptor chain uses TRBV30 and TRBJ2-5; the junction holds 7 bases that match TRBD1. At the DNA level, the sequence is TGTGCCTGGGACAACAGGGGATTACAAGAGACCCAGTACTTC. It translates as CAWDNRGLQETQYF.